The 9 T cell receptor beta chains below come from one sample, sequenced in a study of immune cell composition in non-small cell lung cancer. Measured with immunoSEQ multiplex PCR; TCRdb has only the in-frame clones, and not every one. The sample includes 13,000 or so clones, over 65% of them seen just once. Sequenced: lung tumor tissue. These receptor sequences come from a human donor with non-small cell lung cancer.

The chain uses TRBV18 and TRBJ2-1, with D possibly being TRBD2 (5 bases). The germline V gene has CDR1 KGHSH and CDR2 LQKENI. Trimming removed 2 bases at V and 3 bases at J, with 11 bases between. The CDR3 is made up of 15 amino acids. CDR3 in DNA: TGTGCCAGCTCACCAGGCGGGCGGAACTACAATGAGCAGTTCTTC. This encodes CASSPGGRNYNEQFF.

This chain uses TRBV19 with TRBJ1-5; 9 bases line up with TRBD1. The germline gives CDR1 LNHDA, CDR2 SQIVND (reference sequence). Trimming took 6 bases from V and 3 from J; bases not matched to a gene: 3. CDR3 size: 14 residues. Written as DNA, the CDR3 is TGTGCCAGTAGGGGGACAGGGCCCAATCAGCCCCAGCATTTT. This translates into CASRGTGPNQPQHF.

The rearrangement uses TRBV6-5 and TRBJ2-5, with a tentative D call TRBD2 (5 bases). This CDR3 region has 16 residues. Trimming took off 2 bases at V and 0 bases at J, with 13 bases between the two ends. CDR1 is MNHEY and CDR2 is SVGAGI in the germline V gene. The CDR3 DNA sequence: TGTGCCAGCAGTTACCAGAGAGCGCGGGACCAAGAGACCCAGTACTTC. Protein sequence: CASSYQRARDQETQYF.

In regard to this clone: The junction departs from the called germline gene at one end, perhaps through a read error. The chain combines TRBV7-7 with TRBJ2-5; 7 nucleotides align to TRBD1. Per the germline V gene, CDR1 is SSHAT and CDR2 is FNYEAQ (reference sequence). CDR3 length equals 15 residues. The CDR3 DNA reads TGTGCTAGCAGCCTGGAGGTAGGGGGCGGCGAGACCCAGTACTTC. Translating gives CASSLEVGGGETQYF.

The gene calls are TRBV12-5 and TRBJ1-1; perhaps TRBD1 as D (6 bases). Germline loops: CDR1 LGHNT, CDR2 FRNRAP. The ends were cut back, 3 bases at V and 0 bases at J, with 14 bases in the middle. CDR3 size: 16 residues. CDR3: CASGFGLDRVNTEAFF. CDR3 in DNA: TGTGCTAGTGGTTTTGGGTTGGACAGAGTGAACACTGAAGCTTTCTTT.

The J gene is TRBJ2-2, the V gene TRBV4-3, with 10 positions matching TRBD2. This CDR3 comprises 16 residues. V gave up 1 base and J gave up 3 bases; unmatched junction bases: 2. Germline values: CDR1 LGHNA, CDR2 YSLEER. This CDR3 reads CASSQGLAGDTGELFF. The DNA of the CDR3 is TGCGCCAGCAGCCAAGGGCTAGCGGGAGACACCGGGGAGCTGTTTTTT.

This clone showed up just a few times. The chain joins TRBV7-9 to TRBJ1-5; 8 bases are a match to TRBD1. Germline V gene sequence: CDR1 SEHNR, CDR2 FQNEAQ (reference sequence). The CDR3 extends over 15 amino acids. J lost 4 bases, V lost 5 bases, and 7 bases had no gene match. CDR3 in DNA: TGTGCCAGCAGCCAGGGGGCCCCGAGGAATCAGCCCCAGCATTTT. The encoded protein is CASSQGAPRNQPQHF.

In DNA form, the CDR3 reads TGTGCCAGCAGCGGACAGGGGGCGAGCACCGGGGAGCTGTTTTTT. This codes for CASSGQGASTGELFF. The chain links TRBV6-6 to TRBJ2-2; the match to TRBD1 covers 11 bases. Germline assignment: CDR1 MNHNY and CDR2 SVGAGI (reference sequence). This CDR3 spans 15 amino acids. Trimming at V came to 6 bases and at J to 4 bases, leaving 4 bases not matched to a gene.

The V call is TRBV4-1, the J call TRBJ2-7; 9 positions agree with TRBD1. Germline lookup yields CDR1 MGHRA and CDR2 YSYEKL. V shed 2 bases and J 6 bases; nucleotides not matched to a gene: 8. The CDR3 runs 15 residues. CDR3 residues: CASSQQEQGALEQYF. The CDR3 nucleotides read TGCGCCAGCAGCCAACAGGAACAGGGGGCTCTCGAGCAGTACTTC.